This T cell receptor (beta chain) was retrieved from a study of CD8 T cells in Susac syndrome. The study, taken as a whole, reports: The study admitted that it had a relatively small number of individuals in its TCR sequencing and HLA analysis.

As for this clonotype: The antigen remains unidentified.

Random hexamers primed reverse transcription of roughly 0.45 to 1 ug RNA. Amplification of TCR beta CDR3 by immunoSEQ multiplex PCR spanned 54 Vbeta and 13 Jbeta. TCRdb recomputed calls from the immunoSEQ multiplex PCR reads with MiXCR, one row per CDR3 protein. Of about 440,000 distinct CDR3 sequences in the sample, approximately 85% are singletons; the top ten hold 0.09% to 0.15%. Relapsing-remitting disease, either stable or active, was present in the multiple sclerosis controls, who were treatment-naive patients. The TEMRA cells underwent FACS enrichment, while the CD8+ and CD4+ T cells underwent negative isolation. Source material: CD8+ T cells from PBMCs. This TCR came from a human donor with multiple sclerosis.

The CDR3 sequence: CASKPSPQPFYNEQFF. DNA for the CDR3: TGTGCCAGCAAGCCGTCCCCCCAGCCGTTCTACAATGAGCAGTTCTTC. This sequence joins TRBV6-1 and TRBJ2-1, with D hard to call. V was cut by 7 bases and J by 3 bases, with 19 bases left in between. Germline CDR1 and CDR2: MNHNS and SASEGT. The CDR3 is 16 amino acids.